This passage covers 23 T cell receptor beta chains from one sample sequenced in a study of blood T cell repertoires in COVID-19. Clones were sequenced by immunoSEQ multiplex PCR, and TCRdb holds only the in-frame ones, with some missing. This repertoire shows 450,000 to 600,000 clones, roughly nine tenths found once; its top ten account for 0.65% to 0.9%. The sample taken for sequencing was PBMCs or T cells enriched from blood (not recorded which). Every receptor here comes from a young woman who had recovered from COVID-19.

J is TRBJ2-5 and V is TRBV5-4; 15 bases line up with TRBD2. The ends lost 3 bases at V and 3 bases at J; junction bases unmatched: 12. CDR3 size: 19 residues. Germline CDR1 reads SGHNT; CDR2 reads YYREEE (reference sequence). CDR3: CASSSRGLAGGGREETQYF. CDR3 in DNA: TGTGCCAGCAGCTCCAGGGGACTAGCGGGGGGCGGCCGGGAAGAGACCCAGTACTTC.

This chain connects TRBV7-9 to TRBJ2-2, with 7 bases fitting TRBD2. V shed 1 base, J shed 1 base, and the junction held 3 bases outside the gene matches. CDR3 length equals 16 residues. Germline V gene lookup returns CDR1 SEHNR and CDR2 FQNEAQ (reference sequence). The CDR3 is CASSLVPGGNTGELFF. In DNA form, the CDR3 reads TGTGCCAGCAGCTTAGTCCCGGGGGGGAACACCGGGGAGCTGTTTTTT.

The J gene is TRBJ2-1, the V gene TRBV28; the match to TRBD1 covers 7 bases. Germline V gene sequence: CDR1 MDHEN, CDR2 SYDVKM. CDR3 size: 13 residues. V dropped 6 bases and J dropped 8; count of bases not matched to a gene: 7. CDR3 amino acids: CASSPPDRDEQFF. CDR3 nucleotide sequence: TGTGCCAGCAGCCCCCCCGACAGGGATGAGCAGTTCTTC.

The rearrangement links TRBV19 to TRBJ2-5; 8 bases fit TRBD2. V shed 5 bases, J shed 1 base, and the junction held 6 bases outside the gene matches. The germline gives CDR1 LNHDA, CDR2 SQIVND (reference sequence). CDR3 length: 15 residues. In DNA, the CDR3 is TGTGCCAGTAGTGTCGGGGGGGCCGGCCAAGAGACCCAGTACTTC. It is translated as CASSVGGAGQETQYF.

The table lists this clone with a count of one. The CDR3 region has the DNA TGTGCCAGCAGCCTACGGACAGGTTATGGCTACACCTTC. Encoded protein: CASSLRTGYGYTF. The genes are TRBV6-5 and TRBJ1-2; TRBD1 matches 7 bases. CDR3 length equals 13 residues. The germline V gene encodes CDR1 MNHEY and CDR2 SVGAGI. J was trimmed by 5 bases and V by 6 bases; bases with no gene match: 6.

The V and J genes are TRBV6-2 or TRBV6-3 and TRBJ2-5; 7 nucleotides match TRBD2. V lost 0 bases, J lost 7 bases, and 14 bases stayed unmatched. CDR3 length: 17 residues. CDR1 is MNHEY and CDR2 is SVGEGT in the germline V gene. This CDR3 is CASSYSPASGPLGTQYF. Written as DNA, the CDR3 is TGTGCCAGCAGTTACTCGCCGGCTAGCGGTCCGCTGGGGACCCAGTACTTC.

This sequence joins TRBV5-1 and TRBJ1-2; possible D gene TRBD1, 5 bases. Trimming took off 1 base at V and 4 bases at J, with 20 bases between the two ends. Germline CDR1 reads SGHRS; CDR2 reads YFSETQ. The length of the CDR3 is 17 residues. This chain's CDR3 is CASSLRGYGETIYGYTF. For the CDR3, the DNA is TGCGCCAGCAGCTTGAGGGGTTATGGGGAAACGATCTATGGCTACACCTTC.

The gene calls are TRBV11-2 and TRBJ1-2; 8 bases align to TRBD1. Germline CDR1 reads SGHAT; CDR2 reads FQNNGV. This CDR3 has 12 residues. J gave up 8 bases and V 5 bases, and 4 bases lay outside the gene matches. The CDR3 region has the DNA TGTGCCAGCAGCCTGGACAGGGAAGGCTACACCTTC. Translated: CASSLDREGYTF.

The rearrangement links TRBV7-9 to TRBJ1-5; unclear D gene. The ends were cut back, 1 base at V and 6 bases at J, with 7 bases in the middle. The CDR3 is made up of 13 amino acids. Per the germline V gene, CDR1 is SEHNR and CDR2 is FQNEAQ (reference sequence). DNA of the CDR3: TGTGCCAGCAGCTTAGATGAGGGTCAGCCCCAGCATTTT. This encodes CASSLDEGQPQHF.

V usage is TRBV3-1 (or the pseudogene TRBV3-2) and J usage is TRBJ2-7; TRBD2 agrees at 9 bases. J lost 2 bases, V lost 8 bases, and 4 bases had no gene match. This CDR3 is built from 13 residues. Germline CDR1 reads LGHDT; CDR2 reads YNNKEL (reference sequence). CDR3 in DNA: TGTGCCAGCGCACCTAGCGGGACCTACGAGCAGTACTTC. Its translation is CASAPSGTYEQYF.

This clone was picked up one time. The chain joins TRBV7-9 to TRBJ2-3; TRBD2 aligns across 12 bases. Unmatched junction bases numbered 4, after V lost 4 bases and J lost 2 bases. The CDR3 contains 16 residues. Germline V CDR1 and CDR2: SEHNR, FQNEAQ (reference sequence). The CDR3 nucleotides read TGTGCCAGCAGCTACGGACTAGCGGGGTCCACAGATACGCAGTATTTT. This gives the protein CASSYGLAGSTDTQYF.

The rearrangement links TRBV2 to TRBJ2-5; TRBD2 might be the D (5 bases). There are 13 residues in the CDR3. With 7 bases removed from V and 5 bases from J, the gap between germline ends came to 14 bases. Germline values: CDR1 SNHLY, CDR2 FYNNEI. The chain's CDR3 is CASTRSTGETQYF. CDR3 coding DNA: TGTGCCAGCACCAGGTCGACGGGGGAGACCCAGTACTTC.

This chain connects TRBV6-5 to TRBJ2-7, with TRBD1 matching over 7 bases. CDR1 and CDR2 from the germline V gene are MNHEY and SVGAGI. The ends lost 7 bases at V and 3 bases at J; junction bases unmatched: 9. The CDR3 contains 14 residues. This CDR3 reads CASTPTGVLYEQYF. DNA of the CDR3: TGTGCCAGCACCCCTACAGGGGTGCTCTACGAGCAGTACTTC.

The J gene is TRBJ1-2, the V gene TRBV28, with D perhaps matching TRBD1 (5 bases). Germline CDR1 MDHEN, CDR2 SYDVKM. CDR3 length: 13 residues. The V and J ends lost 3 bases and 7 bases respectively, with 12 bases between them. CDR3 DNA sequence: TGTGCCAGCAGTTTCGTCCAGGGTGCTGGCTACACCTTC. Amino acid sequence: CASSFVQGAGYTF.

This clone is a singleton in its sample. V gene TRBV12-5 combines with J gene TRBJ2-2; TRBD2 might be the D (5 bases). V lost 1 base and J lost 3, with 15 bases in between. Germline V gene data show CDR1 as LGHNT and CDR2 as FRNRAP. The CDR3 contains 17 residues. The CDR3 reads CASGLAPGTYDTGELFF. The CDR3 DNA reads as TGTGCTAGTGGTTTGGCGCCGGGAACCTACGACACCGGGGAGCTGTTTTTT.

In this sample, this clone turned up once. V usage is TRBV5-1 and J usage is TRBJ2-7; no firm D call. Germline-derived CDR1 and CDR2 are SGHRS and YFSETQ. The CDR3 runs to 17 residues. Trimming stripped 0 bases from V and 0 bases from J, with 16 bases between. Written as DNA, the CDR3 is TGCGCCAGCAGCTTGGGGGCCAGCCCAAAACCCTCCTACGAGCAGTACTTC. The encoded protein is CASSLGASPKPSYEQYF.

This sequence joins TRBV4-2 and TRBJ1-5, with TRBD1 as a possible D gene (5 bases). V lost 0 bases and J 5 bases, leaving 11 bases between the germline ends. The CDR3 runs to 15 residues. The germline CDR1 and CDR2 sequences are LGHNA and YNFKEQ. The CDR3 coding sequence is TGTGCCAGCAGCCAAGAGGAATGGGGGGATCAGCCCCAGCATTTT. It encodes CASSQEEWGDQPQHF.

The chain joins TRBV2 to TRBJ1-5; 9 bases map to TRBD1. Germline assignment: CDR1 SNHLY and CDR2 FYNNEI. This CDR3 has 15 amino acids. V dropped 3 bases and J dropped 5; count of bases not matched to a gene: 5. This chain's CDR3 is CASSEGTGIDQPQHF. CDR3 DNA sequence: TGTGCCAGCAGTGAGGGGACAGGGATCGATCAGCCCCAGCATTTT.

This chain uses TRBV3-1 (or the pseudogene TRBV3-2) with TRBJ2-1; 7 bases are a match to TRBD2. Trimming removed 0 bases from V and 1 base from J; junction bases left unmatched: 9. This CDR3 has 18 residues. CDR1 and CDR2 from the germline V gene are LGHDT and YNNKEL (reference sequence). The CDR3 DNA follows: TGTGCCAGCAGCCAAGATCTTACTCGCGGGGGTTCCTACAATGAGCAGTTCTTC. Protein: CASSQDLTRGGSYNEQFF.

This clone came up a few times. The sample holds other DNA sequences that translate to the same CDR3. CDR3: CSASRDSNQPQHF. CDR3 bases: TGCAGTGCCAGTCGAGATAGCAATCAGCCCCAGCATTTT. The rearrangement links TRBV20-1 to TRBJ1-5, with unresolved D. The CDR3 spans 13 residues. V lost 6 bases and J lost 0, with 9 bases in between. Germline CDR1 and CDR2: DFQATT and SNEGSKA (reference sequence).

The chain is built from TRBV7-2 and TRBJ1-2; TRBD1 matches at 9 bases. The V gene's germline CDR1 is SGHTA and CDR2 FQGNSA. J lost 5 bases, V lost 4 bases, and 5 bases had no gene match. CDR3 length: 14 amino acids. The CDR3: CASSSGQGRYGYTF. The CDR3 DNA is TGTGCCAGCAGCTCTGGACAGGGGAGGTATGGCTACACCTTC. The whole variable domain, filled in from reference TRBV7-2 and TRBJ1-2, reads GAGVSQSPSNKVTEKGKDVELRCDPISGHTALYWYRQSLGQGLEFLIYFQGNSAPDKSGLPSDRFSAERTGGSVSTLTIQRTQQEDSAVYLCASSSGQGRYGYTFGSGTRLTVV.

The J gene is TRBJ1-2, the V gene TRBV20-1; 9 bases are a match to TRBD1. From germline, CDR1 is DFQATT and CDR2 SNEGSKA (reference sequence). The CDR3 covers 16 residues. V was clipped by 3 bases and J by 3 bases; unmatched bases: 11. The CDR3 sequence is CSASESGTGRDYGYTF. CDR3 sequence (DNA): TGCAGTGCTAGTGAAAGCGGGACAGGGCGGGACTATGGCTACACCTTC.

The chain recombines TRBV5-8 with TRBJ1-5, with a tentative D call TRBD1 (5 bases). V lost 6 bases and J lost 0, with 13 bases in between. The CDR3 spans 15 residues. CDR1 is SGHTS, CDR2 YDEGEE, per germline. CDR3 amino acids: CASTVGAYSNQPQHF. The CDR3 DNA is TGTGCCAGCACCGTAGGGGCCTATAGCAATCAGCCCCAGCATTTT.